The 31 T cell receptor beta chains listed next were all sequenced from one sample in a study of T cell responses to AZD1222 COVID-19 vaccine. Assay: immunoSEQ multiplex PCR; the TCRdb copy retains only in-frame clones and omits some. This sample has some 70,000 clones, with around four fifths found just once. Source: peripheral blood, taken on day 0 of AZD1222 vaccination. These receptors were taken from an adult in good health.

This chain joins TRBV14 and TRBJ1-4, with D unclear. The V end was cut by 3 bases, the J end by 6 bases, with 11 bases between. Per the germline V gene, CDR1 is SGHDN and CDR2 is FVKESK. This CDR3 region has 14 residues. CDR3 protein: CASSHPVGDEKLFF. For the CDR3, the DNA is TGTGCCAGCAGCCATCCCGTCGGGGATGAAAAACTGTTTTTT.

The rearrangement uses TRBV15 and TRBJ2-7; either TRBD1 or TRBD2 may fit D (5 bases each). Trimming took 0 bases from V and 0 from J, leaving 15 bases between them. The V gene's germline CDR1 is LNHNV and CDR2 YYDKDF (reference sequence). This CDR3 comprises 17 residues. CDR3 in amino acids: CATSRDRGPSYSYEQYF. CDR3 nucleotide sequence: TGTGCCACCAGCAGAGATCGGGGCCCCAGCTACTCCTACGAGCAGTACTTC.

J is TRBJ1-5 and V is TRBV18; unclear D gene. Germline lookup yields CDR1 KGHSH and CDR2 LQKENI. There are 14 residues in the CDR3. Trimming removed 2 bases from V and 9 bases from J, with 14 bases in between. The DNA for the CDR3 is TGTGCCAGCTCACCAGAACAGAGGCTCGCGCCCCAGCATTTT. Its protein is CASSPEQRLAPQHF.

The chain has TRBV3-1 (or the pseudogene TRBV3-2) and TRBJ2-4, with 16 nucleotides matching TRBD2. CDR1 LGHDT and CDR2 YNNKEL come from the germline V gene (reference sequence). V dropped 1 base and J dropped 7; count of bases not matched to a gene: 19. The CDR3 has 22 residues. CDR3 residues: CASSQAPGTSGGAEGWANIQYF. The CDR3 nucleotides are TGTGCCAGCAGCCAAGCCCCCGGGACTAGCGGGGGGGCCGAAGGTTGGGCGAACATTCAGTACTTC.

Written as DNA, the CDR3 is TGTGCCAGCACCCATCGTGGAGACTCCCTCACAGATACGCAGTATTTT. Amino acid sequence: CASTHRGDSLTDTQYF. The chain combines TRBV9 with TRBJ2-3, with no clear D. The CDR3 extends over 16 amino acids. V lost 6 bases, J lost 2 bases, and 19 bases lay in between. The germline CDR1 and CDR2 sequences are SGDLS and YYNGEE.

This clone was detected a few times. J is TRBJ1-1 and V is TRBV3-1 (or the pseudogene TRBV3-2), with no clear D. The CDR3 consists of 12 residues. In germline, CDR1 is LGHDT, CDR2 YNNKEL (reference sequence). V lost 0 bases, J lost 10 bases, and 9 bases lay in between. For the CDR3, the DNA is TGTGCCAGCAGCCAAGAGGGCAGCAGAGCTTTCTTT. Translated, it gives CASSQEGSRAFF.

This chain connects TRBV13 to TRBJ2-5; weak D call: TRBD1 (6 bases). This CDR3 is built from 23 residues. CDR1 and CDR2 from the germline V gene are PRHDT and FYEKMQ (reference sequence). V lost 0 bases, J lost 3 bases, and 35 bases lay in between. The CDR3 spells CASSLGFRTNEQGVVQEKETQYF. DNA of the CDR3: TGTGCCAGCAGCTTAGGTTTTCGTACTAATGAACAGGGAGTCGTACAGGAAAAAGAGACCCAGTACTTC. Based on the CDR3 plus reference TRBV13 and TRBJ2-5, the full variable domain is AAGVIQSPRHLIKEKRETATLKCYPIPRHDTVYWYQQGPGQDPQFLISFYEKMQSDKGSIPDRFSAQQFSDYHSELNMSSLELGDSALYFCASSLGFRTNEQGVVQEKETQYFGPGTRLLVL.

This chain joins TRBV5-4 and TRBJ2-7; D might be TRBD2 (5 bases). CDR3 size: 14 residues. CDR1 is SGHNT and CDR2 is YYREEE in the germline V gene (reference sequence). The ends were cut back, 1 base at V and 1 base at J, with 9 bases in the middle. CDR3 residues: CASSLSGNSYEQYF. As DNA, the CDR3 is TGTGCCAGCAGCTTGTCCGGGAATTCCTACGAGCAGTACTTC.

The chain is built from TRBV2 and TRBJ2-1; the D is unclear. The CDR3 loop spans 16 amino acids. The germline V gene has CDR1 SNHLY and CDR2 FYNNEI. Trimming took off 8 bases at V and 0 bases at J, with 17 bases between the two ends. CDR3 sequence reads: CASRKAQRSSYNEQFF. As DNA, the CDR3 is TGTGCCAGCCGAAAGGCCCAGAGGAGCTCCTACAATGAGCAGTTCTTC.

The chain recombines TRBV10-3 with TRBJ1-2; no clear D gene. Between the trimmed V and J ends, which lost 0 bases and 3 bases, there was a span of 8 bases. The germline gives CDR1 ENHRY, CDR2 SYGVKD. The CDR3 is 14 residues long. The CDR3 nucleotides are TGTGCCATCAGTGAGTCGCCATTCTACTATGGCTACACCTTC. Amino acids: CAISESPFYYGYTF.

The chain has TRBV6-5 and TRBJ2-2; no definite D call. Per the germline V gene, CDR1 is MNHEY and CDR2 is SVGAGI. This CDR3 contains 13 residues. Trimming removed 9 bases from V and 7 bases from J, with 15 bases in between. This CDR3 reads CASWALRHGELFF. As DNA, the CDR3 is TGTGCCAGTTGGGCCCTTAGGCACGGGGAGCTGTTTTTT.

The chain joins TRBV5-6 to TRBJ1-1; D not resolved. The CDR3 spans 14 residues. Germline V gives CDR1 SGHDT, CDR2 YYEEEE. V lost 1 base, J lost 3 bases, and 10 bases lay in between. CDR3 sequence: CASSLSGMDTEAFF. CDR3 nucleotides: TGTGCCAGCAGCTTGTCGGGTATGGACACTGAAGCTTTCTTT.

This clone has more than one count but fewer than ten. This chain joins TRBV4-2 and TRBJ2-7, with D perhaps matching TRBD2 (6 bases). The CDR3 has 14 amino acids. V was pared by 0 bases and J by 4 bases, with 10 bases between. CDR1 is LGHNA and CDR2 is YNFKEQ in the germline V gene. The CDR3 sequence is CASSQERLGYEQYF. The CDR3 bases are TGTGCCAGCAGCCAAGAGAGACTAGGGTACGAGCAGTACTTC.

V usage is TRBV7-6 and J usage is TRBJ2-7, with TRBD2 as a possible D gene (5 bases). This CDR3 is built from 14 residues. The V gene lost 4 bases and the J gene lost 4 bases, with 14 bases spanning the gap. Germline CDR1 reads SGHVS; CDR2 reads FNYEAQ. CDR3 sequence reads: CASSSGLEPYEQYF. The CDR3 coding sequence is TGTGCCAGCAGCTCAGGACTCGAACCATACGAGCAGTACTTC.

CDR3 sequence: CASSLEGWSPLHF. The CDR3 DNA sequence: TGTGCCAGCAGCTTAGAGGGGTGGTCACCCCTCCACTTT. V gene TRBV7-9 combines with J gene TRBJ1-6; possible D gene TRBD1, 5 bases. With 1 base removed from V and 10 bases from J, the gap between germline ends came to 8 bases. The length of the CDR3 is 13 residues. The V gene's germline CDR1 is SEHNR and CDR2 FQNEAQ (reference sequence).

The J gene is TRBJ1-2, the V gene TRBV9; D not resolved. Germline V gene data show CDR1 as SGDLS and CDR2 as YYNGEE. V lost 0 bases and J 3 bases, leaving 9 bases between the germline ends. The CDR3 contains 14 residues. The CDR3 loop reads CASSVVGGYYGYTF. The CDR3, as DNA: TGTGCCAGCAGCGTAGTCGGAGGGTACTATGGCTACACCTTC.

The chain has TRBV9 and TRBJ2-3; D might be TRBD2 (5 bases). The CDR3 runs 15 residues. The germline V gene encodes CDR1 SGDLS and CDR2 YYNGEE. Trimming removed 4 bases from V and 1 base from J, with 13 bases in between. CDR3 sequence: CASSPRGQRTDTQYF. CDR3 nucleotides: TGTGCCAGCAGCCCTAGAGGGCAGCGCACAGATACGCAGTATTTT.

The gene calls are TRBV11-2 and TRBJ2-1; either TRBD1 or TRBD2 may fit D (5 bases each). From germline, CDR1 is SGHAT and CDR2 FQNNGV. The CDR3 totals 13 residues. The ends were cut back, 5 bases at V and 6 bases at J, with 11 bases in the middle. The chain's CDR3 is CASSRDGINEQFF. Written as DNA, the CDR3 is TGTGCCAGCAGCCGGGACGGAATCAATGAGCAGTTCTTC. The full variable domain, in which reference TRBV11-2 and TRBJ2-1 provide the parts outside the CDR3, is EAGVAQSPRYKIIEKRQSVAFWCNPISGHATLYWYQQILGQGPKLLIQFQNNGVVDDSQLPKDRFSAERLKGVDSTLKIQPAKLEDSAVYLCASSRDGINEQFFGPGTRLTVL.

This rearrangement joins TRBV7-9 to TRBJ1-1; D uncertain. The CDR3 runs to 16 residues. With 8 bases removed from V and 1 base from J, the gap between germline ends came to 20 bases. Per the germline V gene, CDR1 is SEHNR and CDR2 is FQNEAQ (reference sequence). The CDR3 nucleotides are TGTGCCAGCGCCCTAGGTGTGGGGATCGGGAACACTGAAGCTTTCTTT. Amino acids: CASALGVGIGNTEAFF.

The genes are TRBV18 and TRBJ1-5, with D unclear. The CDR3 sequence is 13 residues long. In germline, CDR1 is KGHSH, CDR2 LQKENI. Trimming took 2 bases from V and 1 from J, leaving 3 bases between them. CDR3 residues: CASSPDSNQPQHF. CDR3 sequence (DNA): TGTGCCAGCTCACCAGACAGCAATCAGCCCCAGCATTTT.

CDR3 sequence: CASSGTYSRVHGYTF. Here the CDR3 DNA reads TGTGCCAGCAGCGGGACTTATAGTCGTGTCCATGGCTACACCTTC. The chain joins TRBV14 to TRBJ1-2; possible D gene TRBD1, 5 bases. Germline V gives CDR1 SGHDN, CDR2 FVKESK. This CDR3 contains 15 residues. V lost 5 bases to trimming and J lost 6 bases, with 19 bases between them.

The chain has TRBV24-1 and TRBJ1-2; 8 nucleotides line up with TRBD1. The CDR3 contains 16 residues. J was trimmed by 5 bases and V by 6 bases; bases with no gene match: 13. Germline values: CDR1 KGHDR, CDR2 SFDVKD. The DNA of the CDR3 is TGTGCCACCAGTCCCGATGGGCCAGGGGGCCCTTATGGCTACACCTTC. It specifies CATSPDGPGGPYGYTF.

The V call is TRBV18, the J call TRBJ1-4, with D uncertain. Trimming removed 6 bases from V and 8 bases from J, with 13 bases in between. CDR1 KGHSH and CDR2 LQKENI come from the germline V gene. There are 13 residues in the CDR3. CDR3: CASSRTEAEKLFF. The CDR3 nucleotides are TGTGCCAGCTCCCGAACAGAGGCGGAAAAACTGTTTTTT.

The V call is TRBV6-5, the J call TRBJ1-2; D gene uncertain. The CDR3 is 13 amino acids. V lost 0 bases and J lost 10, with 12 bases in between. Germline CDR1 reads MNHEY; CDR2 reads SVGAGI. The CDR3 loop reads CASSYSVFGHYTF. CDR3 in DNA: TGTGCCAGCAGTTACTCGGTCTTTGGCCACTACACCTTC.

The chain links TRBV19 to TRBJ1-1; no firm D call. The CDR3 extends over 15 amino acids. V lost 1 base to trimming and J lost 6 bases, with 15 bases between them. Germline CDR1 and CDR2: LNHDA and SQIVND (reference sequence). The CDR3 sequence: CASSIVSTADAEAFF. As DNA, the CDR3 is TGTGCCAGTAGTATAGTGTCGACCGCCGACGCTGAAGCTTTCTTT.

The genes are TRBV5-4 and TRBJ1-6, with a possible D match to TRBD1 (5 bases). Germline assignment: CDR1 SGHNT and CDR2 YYREEE (reference sequence). The length of the CDR3 is 16 residues. V lost 3 bases to trimming and J lost 7 bases, with 17 bases between them. The CDR3 nucleotides are TGTGCCAGCAGCTCCTCAGGTGCCGGACAAAATTCACCCCTCCACTTT. As protein: CASSSSGAGQNSPLHF.

The chain uses TRBV9 and TRBJ2-1; a possible D gene is TRBD1 (6 bases). This CDR3 is built from 13 residues. Per the germline V gene, CDR1 is SGDLS and CDR2 is YYNGEE. The V end lost 7 bases, the J end lost 5 bases, and 13 bases lay between the germline ends. CDR3 DNA sequence: TGTGCCAGCGGGGGCGGCGAGGACAATGAGCAGTTCTTC. Its translation: CASGGGEDNEQFF.

The chain employs TRBV4-1 and TRBJ1-5; D perhaps matches TRBD1 (5 bases). The CDR3 spans 16 residues. CDR1 MGHRA and CDR2 YSYEKL come from the germline V gene. Trimming took off 0 bases at V and 4 bases at J, with 13 bases between the two ends. CDR3 loop: CASSQDLIRVNQPQHF. Here the CDR3 DNA reads TGCGCCAGCAGCCAAGATCTCATCAGGGTGAATCAGCCCCAGCATTTT.

CDR3 DNA: TGTGCCAGCAGCTTAGAGCCTAGCGGGATATACGAGCAGTACTTC. Residues: CASSLEPSGIYEQYF. The chain combines TRBV7-2 with TRBJ2-7; 9 bases are a match to TRBD2. The CDR3 contains 15 residues. Trimming cost V 1 base and J 4 bases; bases outside gene matches: 5. The germline CDR1 and CDR2 sequences are SGHTA and FQGNSA.

CDR3 protein: CASSFSWGGLSTDTQYF. The CDR3 DNA reads TGTGCCAGCAGCTTTTCTTGGGGGGGCCTCTCGACAGATACGCAGTATTTT. The chain couples TRBV11-2 to TRBJ2-3; TRBD2 might be the D (7 bases). Germline loops: CDR1 SGHAT, CDR2 FQNNGV. This CDR3 comprises 17 residues. V was shortened by 3 bases and J by 3 bases, with 19 bases between the two germline ends. The full variable domain, rest sourced from reference TRBV11-2 and TRBJ2-3, is EAGVAQSPRYKIIEKRQSVAFWCNPISGHATLYWYQQILGQGPKLLIQFQNNGVVDDSQLPKDRFSAERLKGVDSTLKIQPAKLEDSAVYLCASSFSWGGLSTDTQYFGPGTRLTVL.

The chain employs TRBV12-3 or TRBV12-4 and TRBJ1-5, with D unclear. The length of the CDR3 is 13 residues. The V and J ends lost 1 base and 6 bases respectively, with 7 bases between them. CDR3 bases: TGTGCCAGCAGTTTAGGGGTGGGTCAGCCCCAGCATTTT. It yields the protein CASSLGVGQPQHF.